Below are 27 T cell receptor beta chains sequenced from a single sample in a study of shared clonotypes between healthy human individuals. Profiled with immunoSEQ multiplex PCR; TCRdb holds only in-frame clones, not every one. The sample has around 2.1 million clones, about 93% seen once. Positively selected for CCR7, the CD45RO-negative cells used as naive CD8 cells excluded terminally differentiated effector memory CD45RA+ cells. Specimen: naive CD8+ T cells from PBMCs. The source of these receptors is a man younger than 35 in good health. Some clones in this sample may be carry-over from other donors' samples.

This chain connects TRBV5-6 to TRBJ2-7, with D maybe TRBD2 (5 bases). This CDR3 has 14 residues. Trimming cost V 0 bases and J 0 bases, with 7 bases left between them. CDR1 is SGHDT, CDR2 YYEEEE, per germline. The CDR3 is CASSLDGLSYEQYF. In DNA form, the CDR3 reads TGTGCCAGCAGCTTGGACGGACTCTCCTACGAGCAGTACTTC.

Of note for this clone: Distinct nucleotide sequences in the sample also encode this CDR3. The CDR3 region is CASSVSGAPGNTIYF. The CDR3 DNA reads TGTGCCAGCAGCGTTTCAGGGGCTCCTGGAAACACCATATATTTT. The chain recombines TRBV9 with TRBJ1-3, with a possible D match to TRBD1 (6 bases). Looked up from germline, CDR1 is SGDLS and CDR2 is YYNGEE. This CDR3 is built from 15 residues. V lost 2 bases, J lost 2 bases, and 11 bases lay in between.

CDR3 DNA sequence: TGTGCCAGCAGCGTAGGGGGAAATTCACCCCTCCACTTT. Translated: CASSVGGNSPLHF. The chain uses TRBV9 and TRBJ1-6, with D hard to call. Germline CDR1 and CDR2: SGDLS and YYNGEE. With 0 bases removed from V and 7 bases from J, the gap between germline ends came to 5 bases. The CDR3 sequence is 13 residues long.

The chain joins TRBV7-8 to TRBJ2-2; D is unresolved. Trimming stripped 8 bases from V and 8 bases from J, with 15 bases between. Germline-derived CDR1 and CDR2 are SGHVS and FQNEAQ. This CDR3 is built from 13 residues. For the CDR3, the DNA is TGTGCCAGCTTCTTTGAGGTGGATGGGGAGCTGTTTTTT. Its translation is CASFFEVDGELFF. Full variable domain (rest looked up from reference TRBV7-8 and TRBJ2-2): GAGVSQSPRYKVAKRGQDVALRCDPISGHVSLFWYQQALGQGPEFLTYFQNEAQLDKSGLPSDRFFAERPEGSVSTLKIQRTQQEDSAVYLCASFFEVDGELFFGEGSRLTVL.

This clone was counted a single time. The chain couples TRBV11-1 to TRBJ2-1; the match to TRBD1 covers 11 bases. Germline V CDR1 and CDR2: SGHAT, FQDESV (reference sequence). Trimming cost V 2 bases and J 7 bases; bases outside gene matches: 10. The CDR3 is 17 residues long. In DNA, the CDR3 is TGTGCCAGCAGCTTACCGGACAGGGGGCGCGGTGGGAATGAGCAGTTCTTC. Translated: CASSLPDRGRGGNEQFF.

With respect to this clone: Additional DNA sequences in this sample encode the identical CDR3. The chain has TRBV10-3 and TRBJ2-7; 10 nucleotides line up with TRBD1. The CDR3 spans 13 residues. The junction had 0 bases not matched to a gene; V was cut back by 2 bases and J by 5 bases. CDR1 ENHRY and CDR2 SYGVKD come from the germline V gene. The CDR3 loop reads CAISEGQGDEQYF. In DNA form, the CDR3 reads TGTGCCATCAGTGAGGGACAGGGGGACGAGCAGTACTTC.

The chain has TRBV30 and TRBJ1-2, with D perhaps TRBD1 (6 bases). Germline loops: CDR1 GTSNPN, CDR2 SVGIG (reference sequence). The V end was cut by 2 bases, the J end by 8 bases, with 15 bases between. There are 13 residues in the CDR3. CDR3 sequence reads: CAWSRGGVYGYTF. In DNA form, the CDR3 reads TGTGCCTGGAGTAGGGGGGGCGTATACGGCTACACCTTC.

Note on this clone: The identical CDR3 is also encoded by other nucleotide sequences in the sample. The genes are TRBV5-6 and TRBJ1-1, with TRBD1 identical over 7 bases. Germline V gene data show CDR1 as SGHDT and CDR2 as YYEEEE. The CDR3 sequence is 14 residues long. With V trimmed by 2 bases and J by 1 base, 2 bases remained unmatched. CDR3 nucleotides: TGTGCCAGCAGCTTCGGGACAGCGAACACTGAAGCTTTCTTT. Its translation: CASSFGTANTEAFF.

Turning to this clone: Other nucleotide sequences in the sample specify the same CDR3. The chain has TRBV27 and TRBJ2-1; D unresolved. V was shortened by 6 bases and J by 0 bases, with 12 bases between the two germline ends. The CDR3 covers 15 residues. Germline V CDR1 and CDR2: MNHEY, SMNVEV (reference sequence). CDR3 in DNA: TGTGCCAGCAGCATTAGCCGAAGCTCCTACAATGAGCAGTTCTTC. This gives the protein CASSISRSSYNEQFF.

V usage is TRBV19 and J usage is TRBJ1-1; unclear D gene. This CDR3 has 15 amino acids. The germline V gene encodes CDR1 LNHDA and CDR2 SQIVND (reference sequence). V was shortened by 1 base and J by 0 bases, with 9 bases between the two germline ends. CDR3 amino acids: CASSIAVKVNTEAFF. CDR3 sequence (DNA): TGTGCCAGTAGTATAGCCGTCAAAGTGAACACTGAAGCTTTCTTT. The full variable domain, completed using reference TRBV19 and TRBJ1-1, is DGGITQSPKYLFRKEGQNVTLSCEQNLNHDAMYWYRQDPGQGLRLIYYSQIVNDFQKGDIAEGYSVSREKKESFPLTVTSAQKNPTAFYLCASSIAVKVNTEAFFGQGTRLTVV.

This chain uses TRBV9 with TRBJ2-1; unclear D gene. This CDR3 comprises 15 residues. The V end lost 0 bases, the J end lost 2 bases, and 9 bases lay between the germline ends. Germline V gene data show CDR1 as SGDLS and CDR2 as YYNGEE. The CDR3 region is CASSVGRQTYNEQFF. In nucleotides, the CDR3 is TGTGCCAGCAGCGTAGGAAGGCAGACCTACAATGAGCAGTTCTTC.

V is TRBV19 and J is TRBJ1-1, with 9 bases identical to TRBD1. Germline CDR1 LNHDA, CDR2 SQIVND (reference sequence). V trimming: 7 bases; J trimming: 0 bases; junction bases outside the gene matches: 21. This CDR3 spans 20 amino acids. The DNA for the CDR3 is TGTGCCAGTACCAGACGGGACAGGGTTTGGTACAACCAAATGAACACTGAAGCTTTCTTT. Residues: CASTRRDRVWYNQMNTEAFF.

CDR3 in amino acids: CASSQGPSGYEQYF. DNA of the CDR3: TGCGCCAGCAGCCAAGGCCCATCAGGGTACGAGCAGTACTTC. The V gene is TRBV4-1, the J gene TRBJ2-7; D may be TRBD1 (5 bases). V was pared by 1 base and J by 4 bases, with 11 bases between. This CDR3 region has 14 residues. Germline loops: CDR1 MGHRA, CDR2 YSYEKL.

The chain carries TRBV4-2 and TRBJ2-7; 7 nucleotides align to TRBD1. The germline V gene encodes CDR1 LGHNA and CDR2 YNFKEQ. The trim removed 3 bases at V and 3 bases at J, leaving 2 bases unmatched. This CDR3 is built from 13 residues. The CDR3 sequence: CASSQGQFYEQYF. As DNA, the CDR3 is TGTGCCAGCAGCCAGGGACAGTTCTACGAGCAGTACTTC.

This chain links TRBV18 with TRBJ2-5; TRBD1 agrees at 8 bases. Germline assignment: CDR1 KGHSH and CDR2 LQKENI. V was clipped by 3 bases and J by 1 base; unmatched bases: 7. This CDR3 region has 16 residues. In DNA, the CDR3 is TGTGCCAGCTCACCGTGGACAGGGCCGGTCCAAGAGACCCAGTACTTC. Translation: CASSPWTGPVQETQYF.

The chain carries TRBV9 and TRBJ1-5; TRBD1 is a possible D gene (6 bases). Germline V lookup: CDR1 SGDLS, CDR2 YYNGEE. This CDR3 comprises 14 residues. V lost 5 bases to trimming and J lost 3 bases, with 12 bases between them. CDR3 in amino acids: CASSIAGVNQPQHF. In DNA form, the CDR3 reads TGTGCCAGCAGTATTGCAGGGGTCAATCAGCCCCAGCATTTT.

The chain recombines TRBV6-5 with TRBJ1-1; 9 positions agree with TRBD1. The CDR3 is 14 amino acids. Trimming at V came to 6 bases and at J to 4 bases, leaving 6 bases not matched to a gene. Germline V lookup: CDR1 MNHEY, CDR2 SVGAGI. CDR3 sequence (DNA): TGTGCCAGCAGATTCATGACAGGGGGCACTGAAGCTTTCTTT. Protein product: CASRFMTGGTEAFF.

The chain links TRBV11-3 to TRBJ2-1, with D perhaps matching TRBD1 (6 bases). The germline V gene encodes CDR1 SGHNT and CDR2 YENEEA. Trimming took 5 bases from V and 8 from J, leaving 22 bases between them. CDR3 length equals 16 residues. CDR3 in DNA: TGTGCCAGCAGCCTCAAGACAGGAACCCCTGTGGATGAGCAGTTCTTC. It specifies CASSLKTGTPVDEQFF.

The V gene is TRBV27, the J gene TRBJ2-7; 7 nucleotides match TRBD2. The germline V gene has CDR1 MNHEY and CDR2 SMNVEV (reference sequence). This CDR3 spans 15 amino acids. V lost 6 bases and J lost 6; bases outside the gene matches: 14. CDR3 DNA: TGTGCCAGCAGCCCCGGGGGGTCCTCCCCCCTCGAGCAGTACTTC. Its protein product is CASSPGGSSPLEQYF.

The CDR3 sequence is CASSLRGWDEKLFF. Written as DNA, the CDR3 is TGTGCCAGCAGCTTACGGGGGTGGGATGAAAAACTGTTTTTT. The chain has TRBV7-9 and TRBJ1-4; a weak D match, TRBD1 (5 bases). V lost 2 bases to trimming and J lost 6 bases, with 10 bases between them. The CDR3 is 14 residues long. Germline-derived CDR1 and CDR2 are SEHNR and FQNEAQ (reference sequence).

V usage is TRBV2 and J usage is TRBJ2-1; either TRBD1 or TRBD2 may supply D (5 bases each). The germline V gene has CDR1 SNHLY and CDR2 FYNNEI. V was pared by 8 bases and J by 6 bases, with 5 bases between. The CDR3 extends over 10 amino acids. The CDR3 spells CASGGNEQFF. The CDR3 coding sequence is TGTGCCAGCGGGGGCAATGAGCAGTTCTTC.

CDR3: CASSPRGTTTDTQYF. In DNA form, the CDR3 reads TGTGCCAGCAGCCCCCGAGGGACCACCACAGATACGCAGTATTTT. The rearrangement joins TRBV28 to TRBJ2-3; D could derive from TRBD1 or TRBD2 (5 bases each). Germline V lookup: CDR1 MDHEN, CDR2 SYDVKM. Deletions cut 6 bases from V and 2 bases from J, with 15 bases between. The CDR3 has 15 residues.

V and J are TRBV7-6 and TRBJ2-7; 13 nucleotides line up with TRBD2. CDR3 size: 16 residues. The V gene end was trimmed by 5 bases and the J gene end by 1 base; junction bases not matched to a gene: 5. Germline V lookup: CDR1 SGHVS, CDR2 FNYEAQ. The CDR3 nucleotides read TGTGCCAGCAGCCCGTGGACTAGCGGGGGATCCTACGAGCAGTACTTC. Its translation: CASSPWTSGGSYEQYF. Full variable domain (remainder filled in from reference TRBV7-6 and TRBJ2-7): GAGVSQSPRYKVTKRGQDVALRCDPISGHVSLYWYRQALGQGPEFLTYFNYEAQQDKSGLPNDRFSAERPEGSISTLTIQRTEQRDSAMYRCASSPWTSGGSYEQYFGPGTRLTVT.

The chain couples TRBV29-1 to TRBJ1-5; 8 positions agree with TRBD1. CDR3 size: 13 residues. The V segment lost 7 bases and the J segment 4 bases; nucleotides outside the gene matches: 6. Germline CDR1 reads SQVTM; CDR2 reads ANQGSEA. CDR3 nucleotide sequence: TGCAGCGCTCGACAGGGGCAAAATCAGCCCCAGCATTTT. It codes for CSARQGQNQPQHF.

The chain has TRBV27 and TRBJ1-2; 8 bases fit TRBD1. The CDR3 contains 14 residues. Germline V gene sequence: CDR1 MNHEY, CDR2 SMNVEV (reference sequence). The ends lost 4 bases at V and 8 bases at J; junction bases unmatched: 9. The CDR3 loop is CASSSLTGVNGYTF. The CDR3 DNA reads as TGTGCCAGCAGTTCCCTGACAGGGGTGAACGGCTACACCTTC.

The rearrangement uses TRBV10-3 and TRBJ2-7, with TRBD1 matching over 10 bases. The CDR3 length is 16 residues. With 4 bases clipped from V and 2 bases from J, the junction kept 8 bases outside the gene matches. Germline loops: CDR1 ENHRY, CDR2 SYGVKD. CDR3 residues: CAISAGAGTGAYEQYF. The CDR3 nucleotides are TGTGCCATCAGTGCCGGAGCGGGGACAGGGGCCTACGAGCAGTACTTC.

CDR3 coding DNA: TGTGCCAGCAGTTTCAGGCAGAACACCGGGGAGCTGTTTTTT. Translating it yields CASSFRQNTGELFF. The V gene is TRBV28, the J gene TRBJ2-2; D gene ambiguous. V was shortened by 3 bases and J by 1 base, with 6 bases between the two germline ends. This CDR3 comprises 14 residues. Germline V gene data show CDR1 as MDHEN and CDR2 as SYDVKM. The complete variable domain, with remaining parts taken from reference TRBV28 and TRBJ2-2, reads DVKVTQSSRYLVKRTGEKVFLECVQDMDHENMFWYRQDPGLGLRLIYFSYDVKMKEKGDIPEGYSVSREKKERFSLILESASTNQTSMYLCASSFRQNTGELFFGEGSRLTVL.